One sample yielded the 5 T cell receptor beta chains listed below, sequenced in a study of early stage breast cancer tumors. TCRdb's copy holds only in-frame clones and misses some; the assay was immunoSEQ multiplex PCR. The sample contains tens of thousands of clones, 75% to 95% of which appear only once. Sequenced material: blood. The receptors shown here come from a person between 65 and 79 years old with breast cancer.

This clone occurred once. The J gene is TRBJ1-1, the V gene TRBV1; the DNA was not compared with TRBD1, the D call given in the table. TRBV1 is classified as a pseudogene. The CDR3 length is 13 residues. The CDR3 nucleotides are TGCACCAGCAGCCCGGACAGGGGAACTGAAGCTTTCTTT. It translates to CTSSPDRGTEAFF.

V and J are TRBV7-2 and TRBJ1-5, with D perhaps matching TRBD1 (6 bases). The CDR3 is made up of 15 amino acids. Trimming removed 1 base at V and 3 bases at J, with 10 bases between. Germline loops: CDR1 SGHTA, CDR2 FQGNSA. CDR3 in amino acids: CASSLGDNLNQPQHF. The CDR3 DNA sequence: TGTGCCAGCAGCTTAGGGGACAATCTCAATCAGCCCCAGCATTTT.

The rearrangement uses TRBV9 and TRBJ2-7, with D perhaps TRBD1 (6 bases). V was shortened by 2 bases and J by 0 bases, with 9 bases between the two germline ends. The CDR3 contains 14 residues. Germline V gene sequence: CDR1 SGDLS, CDR2 YYNGEE. The CDR3 coding sequence is TGTGCCAGCAGCGTCCAGGGGAGCTCCTACGAGCAGTACTTC. As protein: CASSVQGSSYEQYF.

The genes are TRBV19 and TRBJ2-2; maybe TRBD1 (5 bases). V was trimmed by 8 bases and J by 4 bases, leaving 11 bases between them. CDR3 length: 13 amino acids. Per the germline V gene, CDR1 is LNHDA and CDR2 is SQIVND (reference sequence). The CDR3 reads CASLHDSTGELFF. The CDR3, as DNA: TGTGCCAGTTTACATGACAGCACCGGGGAGCTGTTTTTT.

The rearrangement links TRBV6-5 to TRBJ2-7, with D possibly matching TRBD1 (5 bases). Germline loops: CDR1 MNHEY, CDR2 SVGAGI. The CDR3 totals 14 residues. The V end was cut by 4 bases, the J end by 3 bases, with 13 bases between. The CDR3 DNA is TGTGCCAGCAGTTCTCGGACACCCTACTACGAGCAGTACTTC. This gives the protein CASSSRTPYYEQYF.